The entry below gives a single T cell receptor (beta chain) sequence along with its context. Its antigen is not known. Only CD45RO-negative cells positively selected for CCR7 counted as naive CD8 cells, so terminally differentiated effector memory CD45RA+ cells were excluded. Libraries were prepared by immunoSEQ multiplex PCR; TCRdb keeps only in-frame clonotypes and omits some of them. The sample consists of approximately 650,000 clones, about 95% of them appearing once. This entry is derived from a study of shared clonotypes between healthy human individuals. Study results and caveats: Blood alone was sampled, and tissue repertoires likely differ.

The CDR3 consists of 15 residues. The germline V gene encodes CDR1 SQVTM and CDR2 ANQGSEA. V trimming: 3 bases; J trimming: 3 bases; junction bases outside the gene matches: 8. Material: naive CD8+ T cells sorted from blood. This receptor was obtained from a woman in her twenties or thirties in good health. This chain connects TRBV29-1 to TRBJ1-2; 9 positions agree with TRBD1. CDR3: CSVDLGTGSHYGYTF. CDR3 nucleotides: TGCAGCGTTGACTTAGGGACAGGGTCCCACTATGGCTACACCTTC.